This T cell receptor beta chain was profiled in a study of T cells in Graves' hyperthyroidism and ophthalmopathy. V was pared by 5 bases and J by 0 bases, with 14 bases between. The CDR3 runs to 16 residues. Germline assignment: CDR1 SGHAT and CDR2 FQNNGV. Notes on the study in general: Ophthalmopathy was predicted by the model a median of about six months ahead of onset. Stable hyperthyroidism was told apart from ophthalmopathy by a model built on 13 V-J features.

TCR beta CDR3 sequences were amplified from RNA transcripts. Using the HTBI primer set, a first-round RT-PCR was run on the TCR CDR3. TCRdb independently ran MiXCR on the multiplex PCR reads; one entry per CDR3 protein. Of roughly 500,000 distinct CDR3 sequences listed, about 16% are singletons. This clonotype was picked up many times. Its antigen remains unidentified. PBMCs stemmed from around 9.3 ml fresh peripheral blood. This receptor was identified in a woman aged 25-40 years with Graves' ophthalmopathy. The gene calls are TRBV11-2 and TRBJ2-1; TRBD2 might be the D (6 bases). The material sequenced was blood. The CDR3 DNA sequence: TGTGCCAGCAGCCCCTGGGAGGAGAGCTCCTACAATGAGCAGTTCTTC. This gives the protein CASSPWEESSYNEQFF.